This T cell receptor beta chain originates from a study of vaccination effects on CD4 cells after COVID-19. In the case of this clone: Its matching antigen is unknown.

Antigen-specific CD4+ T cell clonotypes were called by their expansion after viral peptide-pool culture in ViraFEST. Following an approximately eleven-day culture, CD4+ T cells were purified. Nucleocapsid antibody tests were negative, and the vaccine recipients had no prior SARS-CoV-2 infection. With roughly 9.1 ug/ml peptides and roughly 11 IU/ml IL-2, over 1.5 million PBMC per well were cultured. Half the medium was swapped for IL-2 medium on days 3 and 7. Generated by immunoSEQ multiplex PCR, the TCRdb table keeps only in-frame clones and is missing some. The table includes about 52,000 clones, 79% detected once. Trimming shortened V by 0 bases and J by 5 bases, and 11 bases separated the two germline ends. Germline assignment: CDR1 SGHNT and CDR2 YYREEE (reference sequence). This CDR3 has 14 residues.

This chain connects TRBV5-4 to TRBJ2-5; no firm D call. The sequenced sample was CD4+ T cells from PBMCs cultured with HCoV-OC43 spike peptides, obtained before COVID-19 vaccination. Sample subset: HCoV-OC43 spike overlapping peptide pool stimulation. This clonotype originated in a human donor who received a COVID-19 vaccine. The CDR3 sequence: CASSLAGSRETQYF. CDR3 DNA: TGTGCCAGCAGCTTGGCAGGTTCCAGGGAGACCCAGTACTTC.